The clone carrying this T cell receptor beta chain was picked up a small number of times. The data were obtained in a study of blood T cell repertoires in COVID-19. Original processing methods: Amplification from reference gene primers served as the basis for estimated nucleated cell counts. Profiling relied on immunoSEQ multiplex PCR, and the TCRdb table lists in-frame clones only, not all of them. That table supplies the V and J calls and clone size; D and trimming were determined from the DNA. Of about 89,000 clones listed, less than 85% were seen once; the top ten hold 15% to 20%. Trimming took 6 bases from V and 0 from J, leaving 6 bases between them. The germline gives CDR1 LNHDA, CDR2 SQIVND (reference sequence). This CDR3 is built from 13 residues.

The specimen was peripheral blood. V is TRBV19 and J is TRBJ1-5; D gene uncertain. This clonotype originated in a woman of 80 years or more with acute or convalescent COVID-19. This CDR3 is CASRPGSNQPQHF. The CDR3 DNA sequence: TGTGCCAGTAGGCCGGGTAGCAATCAGCCCCAGCATTTT. The full variable domain, with the rest looked up from reference TRBV19 and TRBJ1-5, is DGGITQSPKYLFRKEGQNVTLSCEQNLNHDAMYWYRQDPGQGLRLIYYSQIVNDFQKGDIAEGYSVSREKKESFPLTVTSAQKNPTAFYLCASRPGSNQPQHFGDGTRLSIL.